The 30 T cell receptor beta chains below come from one sample, sequenced in a study of blood T cells in healthy people across ages. Sample-barcoded 5' priming and a J-beta primer mix drove a second PCR of roughly 7 to 11 cycles. Using its own MiXCR run on the 5' RACE reads, TCRdb lists one record per CDR3 protein. The table lists almost 800,000 distinct CDR3 sequences, roughly 64% of them singletons. Sequenced material: blood. These receptor sequences come from a young man in good health.

The chain joins TRBV7-9 to TRBJ2-1; D is unresolved. Trimming pared 2 bases from V and 3 bases from J, leaving 11 bases between. Germline CDR1 SEHNR, CDR2 FQNEAQ (reference sequence). CDR3 length equals 15 residues. In DNA, the CDR3 is TGTGCCAGCAGCTTATCGGCGGTGCTCTACAATGAGCAGTTCTTC. Its protein product is CASSLSAVLYNEQFF.

This clonotype has just a few counts. CDR3 bases: TGCAGTGCTCAGGACAACCCGGCCTTGAACACTGAAGCTTTCTTT. As protein: CSAQDNPALNTEAFF. The J gene is TRBJ1-1, the V gene TRBV20-1; possibly TRBD1 for D (5 bases). This CDR3 spans 15 amino acids. V dropped 5 bases and J dropped 0 bases, with 16 bases sitting between them. Germline CDR1 is DFQATT and CDR2 is SNEGSKA (reference sequence).

The V gene is TRBV21-1, the J gene TRBJ2-5; the table's D call, TRBD1, has no DNA check behind it. TRBV21-1 corresponds to a pseudogene. This CDR3 region has 18 residues. CDR3 DNA: TGTGCCAGCAGCAAAGGAGGTCTGACCGGCCCCCGTCAAGAGGCCCAGTACTTC. It translates to CASSKGGLTGPRQEAQYF.

This clonotype came up a few times. The chain recombines TRBV20-1 with TRBJ1-6; TRBD1 is a possible D gene (5 bases). Germline CDR1 DFQATT, CDR2 SNEGSKA (reference sequence). V dropped 0 bases and J dropped 0 bases, with 9 bases sitting between them. The CDR3 runs to 16 residues. The CDR3 nucleotides read TGCAGTGCTAGAGACTGGGGGGGCTCCTATAATTCACCCCTCCACTTT. Translating gives CSARDWGGSYNSPLHF.

The chain is built from TRBV20-1 and TRBJ1-2; 8 nucleotides agree with TRBD1. Germline-derived CDR1 and CDR2 are DFQATT and SNEGSKA (reference sequence). The CDR3 consists of 12 residues. J lost 5 bases, V lost 6 bases, and 5 bases had no gene match. The CDR3 coding sequence is TGCAGTGCGGACAGGGACGAATATGGCTACACCTTC. Its protein product is CSADRDEYGYTF.

J is TRBJ2-5 and V is TRBV7-9; D is possibly TRBD1 (6 bases). The CDR3 has 14 amino acids. Germline V gene data show CDR1 as SEHNR and CDR2 as FQNEAQ (reference sequence). The V and J ends lost 5 bases and 4 bases respectively, with 14 bases between them. Here the CDR3 reads CASSPPGVRETQYF. CDR3 in DNA: TGTGCCAGCAGCCCACCAGGGGTTCGAGAGACCCAGTACTTC.

The CDR3 loop is CASRYGPEAFF. CDR3 DNA sequence: TGTGCCAGCAGGTACGGACCTGAAGCTTTCTTT. The chain employs TRBV27 and TRBJ1-1; no firm D call. Germline-derived CDR1 and CDR2 are MNHEY and SMNVEV (reference sequence). Trimming removed 6 bases at V and 6 bases at J, with 8 bases between. CDR3 length: 11 amino acids.

J is TRBJ1-1 and V is TRBV5-1, with a weak D call TRBD1 (6 bases). Germline CDR1 SGHRS, CDR2 YFSETQ. V was cut by 4 bases and J by 8 bases, with 15 bases left in between. This CDR3 is 13 amino acids long. For the CDR3, the DNA is TGCGCCAGCAGCCCCGGACAGCCCGGGGAAGCTTTCTTT. Its protein product is CASSPGQPGEAFF. Using reference TRBV5-1 and TRBJ1-1 for the parts outside the CDR3, the full variable domain is KAGVTQTPRYLIKTRGQQVTLSCSPISGHRSVSWYQQTPGQGLQFLFEYFSETQRNKGNFPGRFSGRQFSNSRSEMNVSTLELGDSALYLCASSPGQPGEAFFGQGTRLTVV.

In its sample, this clonotype was seen a few times. The chain is built from TRBV10-3 and TRBJ1-1; 8 bases fit TRBD1. Per the germline V gene, CDR1 is ENHRY and CDR2 is SYGVKD. Trimming took 0 bases from V and 6 from J; bases not matched to a gene: 9. This CDR3 contains 16 residues. CDR3 sequence: CAISESSRGQGPEAFF. The CDR3 nucleotides read TGTGCCATCAGTGAGTCGAGTCGAGGACAGGGCCCTGAAGCTTTCTTT.

V is TRBV12-3 or TRBV12-4 and J is TRBJ1-6; 10 positions match TRBD1. This CDR3 comprises 15 residues. The trim removed 5 bases at V and 7 bases at J, leaving 5 bases unmatched. CDR3 in amino acids: CASSTDRGKNSPLHF. Here the CDR3 DNA reads TGTGCCAGCAGTACGGACAGGGGGAAAAATTCACCCCTCCACTTT.

This clonotype has only a few counts. The chain combines TRBV7-2 with TRBJ2-5; 7 bases fit TRBD2. Germline-derived CDR1 and CDR2 are SGHTA and FQGNSA. The CDR3 totals 13 residues. Trimming at V came to 4 bases and at J to 4 bases, leaving 3 bases not matched to a gene. CDR3 amino acids: CASSSGGGETQYF. DNA of the CDR3: TGTGCCAGCAGCTCGGGGGGAGGAGAGACCCAGTACTTC.

There are many counts of this clonotype. CDR3 in DNA: TGCAGTGTTACTAGTTCGTTCGCTGAGCAGTTCTTC. Translating it yields CSVTSSFAEQFF. The V call is TRBV20-1, the J call TRBJ2-1, with a weak D call TRBD2 (5 bases). The CDR3 runs to 12 residues. V shed 7 bases and J shed 9 bases, with 16 bases lying between them. In germline, CDR1 is DFQATT, CDR2 SNEGSKA (reference sequence).

The V call is TRBV11-2, the J call TRBJ2-6; D is uncertain. Germline loops: CDR1 SGHAT, CDR2 FQNNGV. CDR3 size: 16 residues. Trimming took off 5 bases at V and 2 bases at J, with 13 bases between the two ends. The CDR3 DNA sequence: TGTGCCAGCAGCCCTTACCCTCTAACTGGGGCCAACGTCCTGACTTTC. The encoded protein is CASSPYPLTGANVLTF.

This clonotype was counted a few times. V is TRBV11-2 and J is TRBJ1-1, with a tentative D call TRBD1 (6 bases). The CDR3 loop spans 15 amino acids. Trimming removed 5 bases from V and 2 bases from J, with 15 bases in between. CDR1 and CDR2 from the germline V gene are SGHAT and FQNNGV. The CDR3 here is CASSPTGGINTEAFF. CDR3 DNA sequence: TGTGCCAGCAGCCCCACTGGGGGCATAAACACTGAAGCTTTCTTT.

The chain carries TRBV7-9 and TRBJ1-2; a possible D gene is TRBD1 (5 bases). V dropped 5 bases and J dropped 6 bases, with 13 bases sitting between them. This CDR3 contains 13 residues. CDR1 is SEHNR, CDR2 FQNEAQ, per germline (reference sequence). The CDR3 nucleotides are TGTGCCAGCAGCCCATCCGGGACCGATGGCTACACCTTC. This encodes CASSPSGTDGYTF.

V usage is TRBV15 and J usage is TRBJ2-4; D unresolved. TRBJ2-7 matches the DNA end more closely, so the J call is doubtful. Germline CDR1 and CDR2: LNHNV and YYDKDF (reference sequence). The CDR3 has 15 amino acids. CDR3 residues: CATSNRANGIYEQYF. The CDR3 DNA is TGTGCCACCAGCAACCGGGCCAACGGAATCTACGAGCAGTACTTC.

J is TRBJ1-3 and V is TRBV9; TRBD1 matches at 9 bases. CDR1 and CDR2 (germline): SGDLS, YYNGEE. The CDR3 covers 16 residues. J gave up 4 bases and V 1 base, and 6 bases lay outside the gene matches. As DNA, the CDR3 is TGTGCCAGCAGCGTACGAACCGGGACAGGGGGAAACACCATATATTTT. Amino acid sequence: CASSVRTGTGGNTIYF.

The V and J genes are TRBV30 and TRBJ1-4; D is uncertain. The V end lost 2 bases, the J end lost 2 bases, and 6 bases lay between the germline ends. There are 13 residues in the CDR3. The germline V gene encodes CDR1 GTSNPN and CDR2 SVGIG (reference sequence). In DNA, the CDR3 is TGTGCCTGGAGTAGAGGGACTAATGAAAAACTGTTTTTT. Translated: CAWSRGTNEKLFF. Using reference TRBV30 and TRBJ1-4 for the parts outside the CDR3, the full variable domain is SQTIHQWPATLVQPVGSPLSLECTVEGTSNPNLYWYRQAAGRGLQLLFYSVGIGQISSEVPQNLSASRPQDRQFILSSKKLLLSDSGFYLCAWSRGTNEKLFFGSGTQLSVL.

V gene TRBV7-9 combines with J gene TRBJ2-4, with D maybe TRBD2 (5 bases). The DNA end favors TRBJ2-5, so the J call may be wrong. Germline CDR1 reads SEHNR; CDR2 reads FQNEAQ (reference sequence). The CDR3 has 16 residues. The CDR3 spells CASSLLRGVRRETQYF. The CDR3 nucleotides are TGTGCCAGCAGCTTACTCCGGGGAGTTCGCCGAGAGACCCAGTACTTC.

This clonotype was observed a handful of times. J is TRBJ2-4 and V is TRBV12-3 or TRBV12-4; D is unresolved. Trimming removed 4 bases at V and 13 bases at J, with 11 bases between. The CDR3 runs 11 residues. This CDR3 reads CASSSGQEQYF. The CDR3, as DNA: TGTGCCAGCAGTTCCGGCCAGGAGCAGTACTTC.

This clonotype was counted many times. The J gene is TRBJ2-7, the V gene TRBV28; D is unresolved. The CDR3 spans 14 residues. The V end lost 1 base, the J end lost 2 bases, and 9 bases lay between the germline ends. Germline CDR1 reads MDHEN; CDR2 reads SYDVKM. CDR3 DNA: TGTGCCAGCAGTTTATCCCAGGTAACCTACGAGCAGTACTTC. Its translation is CASSLSQVTYEQYF.

The rearrangement joins TRBV5-1 to TRBJ2-1; 9 nucleotides agree with TRBD2. The end of the DNA aligns better with TRBJ2-7, so the J call may be wrong. CDR1 SGHRS and CDR2 YFSETQ come from the germline V gene. The length of the CDR3 is 17 residues. The CDR3 is CASSLDLAGATYNEQYF. As DNA, the CDR3 is TGCGCCAGCAGCTTGGATTTAGCGGGGGCCACCTACAATGAGCAGTACTTC.

V and J are TRBV27 and TRBJ1-1; the D gene is possibly TRBD1 (6 bases). The germline V gene encodes CDR1 MNHEY and CDR2 SMNVEV (reference sequence). Trimming pared 5 bases from V and 7 bases from J, leaving 11 bases between. The CDR3 extends over 12 amino acids. In DNA, the CDR3 is TGTGCCAGCAGTAACAGGGACCGTGAAGCTTTCTTT. Its translation is CASSNRDREAFF.

This clonotype showed up just a few times. The gene calls are TRBV15 and TRBJ2-1; a possible D gene is TRBD2 (6 bases). The CDR3 runs 13 residues. Trimming took off 0 bases at V and 10 bases at J, with 10 bases between the two ends. The germline gives CDR1 LNHNV, CDR2 YYDKDF (reference sequence). Here the CDR3 DNA reads TGTGCCACCAGCAGAGAACTAGCCCACGAGCAGTTCTTC. It yields the protein CATSRELAHEQFF.

This chain connects TRBV3-1 to TRBJ2-3, with 10 bases lining up with TRBD1. J gave up 2 bases and V 4 bases, and 9 bases lay outside the gene matches. CDR1 and CDR2 (germline): LGHDT, YNNKEL (reference sequence). CDR3 length equals 17 residues. The CDR3 loop reads CASSLRLGTGATDTQYF. The CDR3 DNA reads TGTGCCAGCAGCCTGAGACTCGGGACAGGGGCCACAGATACGCAGTATTTT.

This chain uses TRBV10-3 with TRBJ2-4; TRBD1 might be the D (6 bases). The CDR3 is 14 amino acids. From germline, CDR1 is ENHRY and CDR2 SYGVKD. Trimming pared 6 bases from V and 0 bases from J, leaving 9 bases between. The chain's CDR3 is CAIREQGAKNIQYF. The CDR3 DNA is TGTGCCATCAGAGAACAGGGAGCCAAAAACATTCAGTACTTC.

The rearrangement joins TRBV20-1 to TRBJ2-3, with 10 bases identical to TRBD2. In germline, CDR1 is DFQATT, CDR2 SNEGSKA (reference sequence). CDR3 length: 15 residues. V gave up 0 bases and J gave up 6 bases; unmatched junction bases: 6. Here the CDR3 DNA reads TGCAGTGCTAGAGACCTAGCGGGAGCTCAGGATACGCAGTATTTT. The encoded protein is CSARDLAGAQDTQYF.

The CDR3 here is CATSRQLEGAKTQYF. The CDR3 DNA follows: TGTGCCACCAGCAGACAACTCGAGGGGGCGAAGACCCAGTACTTC. The chain is built from TRBV15 and TRBJ2-5, with 7 bases identical to TRBD1. The germline V gene encodes CDR1 LNHNV and CDR2 YYDKDF (reference sequence). The CDR3 totals 15 residues. V lost 2 bases and J lost 6; bases outside the gene matches: 9. The full variable domain, rest sourced from reference TRBV15 and TRBJ2-5, is DAMVIQNPRYQVTQFGKPVTLSCSQTLNHNVMYWYQQKSSQAPKLLFHYYDKDFNNEADTPDNFQSRRPNTSFCFLDIRSPGLGDTAMYLCATSRQLEGAKTQYFGPGTRLLVL.

The J gene is TRBJ2-2, the V gene TRBV14; unclear D gene. The V end was cut by 2 bases, the J end by 3 bases, with 4 bases between. This CDR3 is built from 13 residues. CDR1 is SGHDN and CDR2 is FVKESK in the germline V gene. The CDR3 protein is CASSQLHTGELFF. CDR3 DNA: TGTGCCAGCAGCCAACTGCACACCGGGGAGCTGTTTTTT.

V gene TRBV20-1 combines with J gene TRBJ1-1, with a weak D call TRBD1 (5 bases). The CDR3 consists of 14 residues. Per the germline V gene, CDR1 is DFQATT and CDR2 is SNEGSKA (reference sequence). V was cut by 6 bases and J by 5 bases, with 19 bases left in between. CDR3: CSAKVDIRRTEAFF. CDR3 coding DNA: TGCAGTGCGAAAGTGGACATTAGGAGGACTGAAGCTTTCTTT.